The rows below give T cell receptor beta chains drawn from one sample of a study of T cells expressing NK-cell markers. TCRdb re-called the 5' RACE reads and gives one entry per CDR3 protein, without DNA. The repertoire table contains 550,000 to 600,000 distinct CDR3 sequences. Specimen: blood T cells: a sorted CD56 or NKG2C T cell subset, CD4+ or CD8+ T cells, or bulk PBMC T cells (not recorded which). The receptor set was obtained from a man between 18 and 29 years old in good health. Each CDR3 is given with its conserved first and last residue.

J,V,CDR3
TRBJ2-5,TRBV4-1,CASSQGTGGETQYF
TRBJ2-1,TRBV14,CASNQGTSSSWRRQFF
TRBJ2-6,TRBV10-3,CATWRGDSGANVLTF
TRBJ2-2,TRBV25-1,CASSDFKRERDTGELFF
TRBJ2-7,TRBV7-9,CASTKWREQYF
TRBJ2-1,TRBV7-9,CAMLDTGNEQFF
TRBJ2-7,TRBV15,CATSRATGLALSYEQYF
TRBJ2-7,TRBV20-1,CSASSLVSLTYEQYF
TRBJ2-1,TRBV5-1,CASSLAGGGPLSYNEQFF
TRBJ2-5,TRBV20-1,CSARAGLAGGPGETQYF
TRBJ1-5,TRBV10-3,CAASPGGPQHF
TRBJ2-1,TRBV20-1,CSASHSGTTGNEQFF
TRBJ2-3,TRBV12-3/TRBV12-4,CASSLGQNYLWDTQYF
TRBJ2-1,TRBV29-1,CSAEGASGQFF
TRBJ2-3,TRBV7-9,CASSPNPLMLGDTQYF
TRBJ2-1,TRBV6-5,CASSYSAEQFF
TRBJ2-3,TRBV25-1,CASTGGRGADTQYF
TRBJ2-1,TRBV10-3,CAISGGQASSYNEQFF
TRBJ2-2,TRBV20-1,CSARDPLTSGRNTGELFF
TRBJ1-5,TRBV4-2,CASSPTSSDPNQPQHF
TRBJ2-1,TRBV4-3,CASSQDRLGADEQFF
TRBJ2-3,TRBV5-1,CASSGGAGGSPDTQYF
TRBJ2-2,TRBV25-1,CASGATNTGELFF
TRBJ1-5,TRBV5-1,CASSVTLNQPQHF
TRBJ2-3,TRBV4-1,CASSQDWLAGRVDTQYF
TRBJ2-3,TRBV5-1,CASSVTPQITSTDTQYF
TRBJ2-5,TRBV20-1,CSARGLAKNPFQETQYF
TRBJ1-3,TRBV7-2,CASSLERLNSGNTIYF
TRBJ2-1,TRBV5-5,CASTEPVNEQFF
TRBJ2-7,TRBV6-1,CASRTERTWAGEQYF
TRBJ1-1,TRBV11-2,CATKPGQVNTEAFF
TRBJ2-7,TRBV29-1,CSVMAGDYEQYF
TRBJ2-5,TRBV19,CASTPWEDRKTQYF
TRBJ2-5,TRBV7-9,CASSMYRGQETQYF
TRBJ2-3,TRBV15,CATKSRSTDTQYF
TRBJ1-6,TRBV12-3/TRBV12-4,CASGGQGFTPLHF
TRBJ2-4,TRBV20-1,CSARDYRVLAKNIQYF
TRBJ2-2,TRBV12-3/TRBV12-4,CASSFRGKGGELFF
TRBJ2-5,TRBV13,CASSFKAGRQETQYF
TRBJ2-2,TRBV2,CASSETGTSGVGGTGELFF
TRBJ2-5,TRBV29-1,CSVLLAGVSETQYF
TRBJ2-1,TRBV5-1,CASQMAASGRTHEQFF
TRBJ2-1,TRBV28,CASSLGLAGGPVEQFF
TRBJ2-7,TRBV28,CASSLWGEAGPYEQYF
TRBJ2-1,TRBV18,CASSTSGSSSYNEQFF
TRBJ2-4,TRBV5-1,CASSLNSSPAKNIQYF
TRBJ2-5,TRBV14,CASSQTGDYQETQYF
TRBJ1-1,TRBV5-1,CASSPRPTGKESEAFF
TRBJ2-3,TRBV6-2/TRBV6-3,CASNPSSRGRTDTQYF
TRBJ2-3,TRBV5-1,CASSLSGTSATDTQYF
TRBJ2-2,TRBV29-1,CSVKTGVTTGELFF
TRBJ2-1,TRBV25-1,CASSEYGLAGANKGYNEQFF
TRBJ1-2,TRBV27,CASSLRTGLYGYTF
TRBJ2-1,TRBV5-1,CASSFETFVNEQFF
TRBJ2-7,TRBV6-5,CASSYQRQGSYEQYF